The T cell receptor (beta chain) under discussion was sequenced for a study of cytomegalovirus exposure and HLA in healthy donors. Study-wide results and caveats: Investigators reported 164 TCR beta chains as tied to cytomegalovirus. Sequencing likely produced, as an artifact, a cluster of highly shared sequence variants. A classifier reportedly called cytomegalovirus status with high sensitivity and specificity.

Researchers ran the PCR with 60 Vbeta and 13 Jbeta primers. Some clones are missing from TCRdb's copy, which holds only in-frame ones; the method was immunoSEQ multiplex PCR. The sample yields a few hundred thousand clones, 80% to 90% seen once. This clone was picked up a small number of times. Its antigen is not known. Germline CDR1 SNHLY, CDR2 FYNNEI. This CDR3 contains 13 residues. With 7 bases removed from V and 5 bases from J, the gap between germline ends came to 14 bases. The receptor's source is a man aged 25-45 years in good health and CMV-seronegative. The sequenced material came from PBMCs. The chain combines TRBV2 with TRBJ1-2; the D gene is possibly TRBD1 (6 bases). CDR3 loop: CASTYRVVYGYTF. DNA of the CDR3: TGTGCCAGCACCTACAGGGTCGTGTATGGCTACACCTTC.